The entry that follows covers one TCR beta chain sequence. The sample originates from a study of blood T cell repertoires in COVID-19. Study-wide background: Each recovered donor of Cohort 3 presented with two negative PCRs, clearance, or symptom resolution. Samples taken during acute and convalescent COVID-19 were collected in the United States, Italy and Spain. T cells, B-cell-depleted T cells, or PBMCs provided the cDNA or gDNA that served as material.

Assay used: immunoSEQ multiplex PCR; TCRdb lists only in-frame clones, some missing. The repertoire consists of under 150,000 clones, with under 90% occurring once and the leading ten covering roughly 4%. The CDR3 is 13 residues long. Germline lookup yields CDR1 SGHRS and CDR2 YFSETQ. Deletions cut 0 bases from V and 4 bases from J, with 7 bases between. The sequencing input was PBMCs or T cells enriched from blood (not recorded which). The V and J genes are TRBV5-1 and TRBJ1-1; D unresolved. This TCR came from a man in his fifties or sixties in a cohort exposed to, infected with or recovered from COVID-19 (not recorded which). The CDR3 spells CASSLETITEAFF. DNA of the CDR3: TGCGCCAGCAGCTTGGAAACTATCACTGAAGCTTTCTTT.